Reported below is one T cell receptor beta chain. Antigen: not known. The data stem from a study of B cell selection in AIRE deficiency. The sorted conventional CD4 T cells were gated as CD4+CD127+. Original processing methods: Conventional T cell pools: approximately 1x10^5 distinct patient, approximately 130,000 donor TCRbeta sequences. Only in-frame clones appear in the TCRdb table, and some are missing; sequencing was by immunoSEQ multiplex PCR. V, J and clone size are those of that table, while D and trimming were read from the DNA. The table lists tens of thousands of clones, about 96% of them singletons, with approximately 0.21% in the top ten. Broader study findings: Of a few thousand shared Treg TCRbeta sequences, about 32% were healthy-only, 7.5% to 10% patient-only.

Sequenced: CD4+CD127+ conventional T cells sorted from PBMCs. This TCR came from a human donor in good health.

CDR3 nucleotide sequence: TGCGCCAGCAGCCAAGATGTGACATTGGTCGAGCAGTACTTC. This codes for CASSQDVTLVEQYF. This sequence joins TRBV4-1 and TRBJ2-7; D gene unclear. The germline gives CDR1 MGHRA, CDR2 YSYEKL. This CDR3 is built from 14 residues. Trimming cost V 0 bases and J 6 bases, with 12 bases left between them.